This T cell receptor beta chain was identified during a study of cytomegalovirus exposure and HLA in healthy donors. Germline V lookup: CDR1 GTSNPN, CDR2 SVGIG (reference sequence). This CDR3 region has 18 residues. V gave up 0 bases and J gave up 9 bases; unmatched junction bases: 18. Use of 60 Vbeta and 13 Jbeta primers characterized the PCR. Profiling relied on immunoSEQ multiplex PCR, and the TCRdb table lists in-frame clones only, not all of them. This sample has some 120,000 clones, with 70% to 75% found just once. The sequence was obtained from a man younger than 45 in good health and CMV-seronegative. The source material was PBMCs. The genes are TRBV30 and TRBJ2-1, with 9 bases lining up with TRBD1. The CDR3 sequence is CAWSVRDRVSLLDVEQFF. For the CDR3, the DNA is TGTGCCTGGAGTGTCCGGGACAGGGTTTCCCTCCTGGATGTTGAGCAGTTCTTC.